Following are 21 T cell receptor beta chains from one sample sequenced in a study of blood T cell repertoires in COVID-19. Profiled with immunoSEQ multiplex PCR; TCRdb holds only in-frame clones, not every one. The repertoire includes about 190,000 clones, around nine tenths of them detected once, and roughly 6.2% sits in the top ten. The sequenced sample consisted of peripheral blood. These TCRs come from a woman aged 40-49 years who had recovered from COVID-19.

The rearrangement joins TRBV11-2 to TRBJ2-7; D not certain. The ends were cut back, 3 bases at V and 3 bases at J, with 3 bases in the middle. CDR3 length equals 11 residues. CDR1 is SGHAT and CDR2 is FQNNGV in the germline V gene. The CDR3 DNA reads as TGTGCCAGCAGCTTCGTCTACGAGCAGTACTTC. It is translated as CASSFVYEQYF.

This chain connects TRBV11-1 to TRBJ2-7, with D maybe TRBD1 (6 bases). V lost 4 bases to trimming and J lost 1 base, with 11 bases between them. Germline loops: CDR1 SGHAT, CDR2 FQDESV (reference sequence). The CDR3 covers 14 residues. CDR3 sequence (DNA): TGTGCCAGCAGCTCTCGACAGGTTTCCTACGAGCAGTACTTC. It is translated as CASSSRQVSYEQYF. Complete variable domain (other parts from reference TRBV11-1 and TRBJ2-7): EAEVAQSPRYKITEKSQAVAFWCDPISGHATLYWYRQILGQGPELLVQFQDESVVDDSQLPKDRFSAERLKGVDSTLKIQPAELGDSAMYLCASSSRQVSYEQYFGPGTRLTVT.

This clone was observed a handful of times. The V call is TRBV6-5, the J call TRBJ2-1, with 14 bases aligning to TRBD2. Looked up from germline, CDR1 is MNHEY and CDR2 is SVGAGI. The CDR3 spans 15 residues. Trimming cost V 8 bases and J 5 bases; bases outside gene matches: 5. CDR3 residues: CASGRLAGGNNEQFF. The CDR3 DNA reads TGTGCCAGCGGCCGACTAGCGGGAGGGAACAATGAGCAGTTCTTC.

The CDR3 sequence: CASSQGYEQYF. The CDR3, as DNA: TGTGCCAGCTCACAGGGGTACGAGCAGTACTTC. This chain links TRBV18 with TRBJ2-7, with D perhaps TRBD1 (5 bases). The CDR3 consists of 11 residues. CDR1 and CDR2 from the germline V gene are KGHSH and LQKENI. V was cut by 4 bases and J by 4 bases, with 5 bases left in between.

This clone was observed a single time. V is TRBV2 and J is TRBJ1-2; 8 nucleotides align to TRBD1. The germline gives CDR1 SNHLY, CDR2 FYNNEI. The CDR3 spans 15 residues. The V and J ends lost 4 bases and 7 bases, in that order; junction bases with no gene match: 11. The CDR3 reads CASSAETQGAVGYTF. The CDR3, as DNA: TGTGCCAGCAGTGCCGAAACCCAGGGGGCGGTTGGCTACACCTTC.

The gene calls are TRBV5-1 and TRBJ1-1; D is undetermined. This CDR3 is 15 amino acids long. Trimming stripped 0 bases from V and 0 bases from J, with 9 bases between. Germline CDR1 and CDR2: SGHRS and YFSETQ. The CDR3 sequence: CASSLVGRLNTEAFF. The CDR3 DNA sequence: TGCGCCAGCAGCTTGGTTGGCAGGCTGAACACTGAAGCTTTCTTT.

CDR3 residues: CAWSRQETQYF. CDR3 sequence (DNA): TGTGCCTGGAGCCGCCAAGAGACCCAGTACTTC. V gene TRBV30 combines with J gene TRBJ2-5; no clear D gene. The CDR3 length is 11 residues. Trimming shortened V by 3 bases and J by 1 base, and 3 bases separated the two germline ends. Germline V CDR1 and CDR2: GTSNPN, SVGIG (reference sequence). Using reference TRBV30 and TRBJ2-5 for the parts outside the CDR3, the full variable domain is SQTIHQWPATLVQPVGSPLSLECTVEGTSNPNLYWYRQAAGRGLQLLFYSVGIGQISSEVPQNLSASRPQDRQFILSSKKLLLSDSGFYLCAWSRQETQYFGPGTRLLVL.

The CDR3 is CASSGRASGRAFSDTQYF. CDR3 nucleotide sequence: TGTGCCAGCAGCGGAAGGGCTAGCGGGAGGGCCTTTTCAGATACGCAGTATTTT. V usage is TRBV7-2 and J usage is TRBJ2-3, with 12 bases matching TRBD2. This CDR3 region has 18 residues. With 5 bases clipped from V and 4 bases from J, the junction kept 13 bases outside the gene matches. Germline V gene lookup returns CDR1 SGHTA and CDR2 FQGNSA.

The J gene is TRBJ1-2, the V gene TRBV5-4; 7 bases are shared with TRBD1. Germline CDR1 is SGHNT and CDR2 is YYREEE (reference sequence). The CDR3 totals 15 residues. V shed 1 base, J shed 5 bases, and the junction held 8 bases outside the gene matches. In DNA, the CDR3 is TGTGCCAGCAGCTTGCCCTTTGACAGGGCATATGGCTACACCTTC. This gives the protein CASSLPFDRAYGYTF. Based on the CDR3 plus reference TRBV5-4 and TRBJ1-2, the full variable domain is ETGVTQSPTHLIKTRGQQVTLRCSSQSGHNTVSWYQQALGQGPQFIFQYYREEENGRGNFPPRFSGLQFPNYSSELNVNALELDDSALYLCASSLPFDRAYGYTFGSGTRLTVV.

The gene calls are TRBV9 and TRBJ2-3, with TRBD2 as a possible D gene (5 bases). Trimming took off 0 bases at V and 0 bases at J, with 8 bases between the two ends. The CDR3 runs 15 residues. Looked up from germline, CDR1 is SGDLS and CDR2 is YYNGEE. In DNA form, the CDR3 reads TGTGCCAGCAGCGTAGTGGAGCGGAGCACAGATACGCAGTATTTT. Amino acid sequence: CASSVVERSTDTQYF.

CDR3 DNA sequence: TGTGCCAGCAGCGTAGGACTAGCGTACAACTACGAGCAGTACTTC. Encoded protein: CASSVGLAYNYEQYF. The rearrangement links TRBV9 to TRBJ2-7; 8 bases fit TRBD2. CDR3 length equals 15 residues. V dropped 0 bases and J dropped 3; count of bases not matched to a gene: 5. CDR1 SGDLS and CDR2 YYNGEE come from the germline V gene. Drawing the rest from reference TRBV9 and TRBJ2-7, the complete variable domain is DSGVTQTPKHLITATGQRVTLRCSPRSGDLSVYWYQQSLDQGLQFLIQYYNGEERAKGNILERFSAQQFPDLHSELNLSSLELGDSALYFCASSVGLAYNYEQYFGPGTRLTVT.

The genes are TRBV11-3 and TRBJ2-7; no firm D call. Per germline, CDR1 SGHNT and CDR2 YENEEA. Trimming removed 0 bases at V and 3 bases at J, with 3 bases between. This CDR3 contains 12 residues. The CDR3 protein is CASSLDSYEQYF. CDR3 DNA sequence: TGTGCCAGCAGCTTAGACAGCTACGAGCAGTACTTC.

CDR3 bases: TGTGCCAGCAGCCTAGCTTCCACAGATACGCAGTATTTT. It specifies CASSLASTDTQYF. V and J are TRBV3-1 (or the pseudogene TRBV3-2) and TRBJ2-3; D unclear. The germline V and J ends were trimmed by 4 bases and 2 bases, with 7 bases remaining between them. The CDR3 is 13 residues long. The germline gives CDR1 LGHDT, CDR2 YNNKEL (reference sequence).

The chain combines TRBV9 with TRBJ2-2; 9 bases align to TRBD1. The CDR3 length is 17 residues. From germline, CDR1 is SGDLS and CDR2 YYNGEE. Trimming at V came to 4 bases and at J to 3 bases, leaving 10 bases not matched to a gene. In DNA form, the CDR3 reads TGTGCCAGCAGCTCCCGAGGTGGACAGGGGTACACCGGGGAGCTGTTTTTT. Its translation is CASSSRGGQGYTGELFF.

The chain links TRBV18 to TRBJ2-1; 10 bases map to TRBD2. CDR3 length: 18 amino acids. With V trimmed by 2 bases and J by 0 bases, 7 bases remained unmatched. Germline V gene lookup returns CDR1 KGHSH and CDR2 LQKENI. The CDR3 sequence is CASSPRTSGASSYNEQFF. As DNA, the CDR3 is TGTGCCAGCTCACCAAGGACTAGCGGAGCAAGCTCCTACAATGAGCAGTTCTTC.

V and J are TRBV27 and TRBJ1-2; D might be TRBD1 (5 bases). Trimming shortened V by 7 bases and J by 6 bases, and 18 bases separated the two germline ends. The germline gives CDR1 MNHEY, CDR2 SMNVEV (reference sequence). The CDR3 covers 14 residues. CDR3: CASKINNGGHGYTF. CDR3 bases: TGTGCCAGCAAAATCAACAACGGGGGTCATGGCTACACCTTC.

This clone is a singleton in its sample. The V call is TRBV7-6, the J call TRBJ1-1; the D is unclear. V was cut by 1 base and J by 5 bases, with 14 bases left in between. Germline V CDR1 and CDR2: SGHVS, FNYEAQ. The CDR3 runs 15 residues. CDR3 nucleotide sequence: TGTGCCAGCAGCTTAGGGGAGGCCGGTCGGACTGAAGCTTTCTTT. Its translation: CASSLGEAGRTEAFF.

The CDR3 here is CASSEWTGPTNEKLFF. In nucleotides, the CDR3 is TGTGCCAGCAGTGAGTGGACAGGGCCGACTAATGAAAAACTGTTTTTT. The chain links TRBV6-1 to TRBJ1-4; 8 bases agree with TRBD1. This CDR3 is 16 amino acids long. V was pared by 3 bases and J by 2 bases, with 5 bases of the junction left unmatched. Germline CDR1 MNHNS, CDR2 SASEGT.

V usage is TRBV7-8 and J usage is TRBJ2-1, with 7 nucleotides matching TRBD2. The CDR3 extends over 16 amino acids. Germline V gene lookup returns CDR1 SGHVS and CDR2 FQNEAQ. The trim removed 2 bases at V and 8 bases at J, leaving 12 bases unmatched. The CDR3 here is CASSLYLRRESYEQFF. Here the CDR3 DNA reads TGTGCCAGCAGCTTATACCTCCGGCGGGAGAGTTATGAGCAGTTCTTC.

This clone was observed a handful of times. The chain couples TRBV5-8 to TRBJ1-3; maybe TRBD1 (5 bases). Germline V CDR1 and CDR2: SGHTS, YDEGEE. CDR3 size: 15 residues. Between the trimmed V and J ends, which lost 4 bases and 0 bases, there was a span of 11 bases. The CDR3: CASSQYGGSGNTIYF. The CDR3 nucleotides are TGTGCCAGCAGCCAATACGGGGGCTCTGGAAACACCATATATTTT.

This chain's CDR3 is CSVDLGQASPLGVGYTF. CDR3 coding DNA: TGCAGCGTTGATTTAGGACAGGCTTCACCCTTGGGAGTTGGCTACACCTTC. The rearrangement joins TRBV29-1 to TRBJ1-2, with TRBD1 matching over 7 bases. J was trimmed by 7 bases and V by 3 bases; bases with no gene match: 20. Germline V gene lookup returns CDR1 SQVTM and CDR2 ANQGSEA. The CDR3 consists of 17 residues.